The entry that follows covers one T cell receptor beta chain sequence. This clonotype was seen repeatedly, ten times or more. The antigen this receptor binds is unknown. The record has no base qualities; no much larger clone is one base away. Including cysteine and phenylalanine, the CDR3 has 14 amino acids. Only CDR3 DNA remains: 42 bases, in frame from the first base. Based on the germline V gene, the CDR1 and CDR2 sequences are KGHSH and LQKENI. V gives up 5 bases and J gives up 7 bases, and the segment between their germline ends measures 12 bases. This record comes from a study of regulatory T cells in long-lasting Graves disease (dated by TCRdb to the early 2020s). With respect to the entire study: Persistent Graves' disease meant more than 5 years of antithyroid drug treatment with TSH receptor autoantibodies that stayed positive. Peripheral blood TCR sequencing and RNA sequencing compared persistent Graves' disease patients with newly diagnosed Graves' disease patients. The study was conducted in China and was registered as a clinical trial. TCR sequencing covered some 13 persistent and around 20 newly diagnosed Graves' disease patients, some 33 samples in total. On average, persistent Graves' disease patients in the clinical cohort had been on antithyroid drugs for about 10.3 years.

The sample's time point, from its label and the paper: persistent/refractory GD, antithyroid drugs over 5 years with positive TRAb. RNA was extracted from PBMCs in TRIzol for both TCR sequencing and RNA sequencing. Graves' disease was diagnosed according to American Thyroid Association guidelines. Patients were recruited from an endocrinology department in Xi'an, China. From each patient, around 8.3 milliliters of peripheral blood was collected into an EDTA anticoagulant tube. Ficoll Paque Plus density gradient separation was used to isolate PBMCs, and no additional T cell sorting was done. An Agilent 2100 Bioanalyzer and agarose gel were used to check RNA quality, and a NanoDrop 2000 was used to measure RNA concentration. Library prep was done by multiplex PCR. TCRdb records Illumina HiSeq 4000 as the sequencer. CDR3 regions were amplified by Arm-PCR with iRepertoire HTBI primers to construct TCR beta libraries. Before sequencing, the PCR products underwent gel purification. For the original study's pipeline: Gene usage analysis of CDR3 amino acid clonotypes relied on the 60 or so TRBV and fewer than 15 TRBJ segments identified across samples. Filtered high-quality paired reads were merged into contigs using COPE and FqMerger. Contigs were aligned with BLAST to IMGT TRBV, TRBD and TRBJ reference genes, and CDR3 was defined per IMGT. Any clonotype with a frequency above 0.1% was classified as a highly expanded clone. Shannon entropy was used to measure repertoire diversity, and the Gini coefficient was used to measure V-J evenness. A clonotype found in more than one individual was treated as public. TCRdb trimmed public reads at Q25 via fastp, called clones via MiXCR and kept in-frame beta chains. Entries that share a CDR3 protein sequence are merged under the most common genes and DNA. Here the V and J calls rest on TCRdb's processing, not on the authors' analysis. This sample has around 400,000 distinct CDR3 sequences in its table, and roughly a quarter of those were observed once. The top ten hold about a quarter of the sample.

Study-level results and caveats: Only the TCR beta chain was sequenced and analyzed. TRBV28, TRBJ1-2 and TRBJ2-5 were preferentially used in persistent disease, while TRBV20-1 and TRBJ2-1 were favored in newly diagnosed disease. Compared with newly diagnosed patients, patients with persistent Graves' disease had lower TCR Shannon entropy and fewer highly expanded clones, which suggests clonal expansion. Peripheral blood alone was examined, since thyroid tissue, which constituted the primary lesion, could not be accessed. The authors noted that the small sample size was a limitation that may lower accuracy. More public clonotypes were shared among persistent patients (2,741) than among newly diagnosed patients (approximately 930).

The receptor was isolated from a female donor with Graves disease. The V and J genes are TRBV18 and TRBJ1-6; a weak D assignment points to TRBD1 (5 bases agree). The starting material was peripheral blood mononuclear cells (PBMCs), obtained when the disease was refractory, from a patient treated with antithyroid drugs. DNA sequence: TGTGCCAGCTCAACGGGACTGATCAATTCACCCCTCCACTTT. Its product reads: CASSTGLINSPLHF.